This is a list of T cell receptor beta chains from one sample in a study of blood T cell repertoires in COVID-19. Sequencing used immunoSEQ multiplex PCR; TCRdb keeps in-frame clones, though not all of them. Altogether 50,000 to 65,000 clones are present, roughly 89% being singletons, with the ten largest covering about 5.3%. The sequenced material came from peripheral blood. These TCRs come from a man in his sixties with active COVID-19. Each CDR3 is given with its conserved first and last residue. D genes are given only for firm matches. The listing skips clone size in some rows; elsewhere it reads once, few, many or a size class.

J gene: TRBJ1-2; D gene: TRBD1; clone size: NA; V gene: TRBV28; CDR3 DNA: TGTGCCACTGGGACAGGGGTTAACTATGGCTACACCTTC; CDR3 protein: CATGTGVNYGYTF
J gene: TRBJ2-7; D gene: TRBD2; clone size: NA; V gene: TRBV7-2; CDR3 DNA: TGTGCCAGCAGCTTATTTACTAGCGGCTCCTACGAGCAGTACTTC; CDR3 protein: CASSLFTSGSYEQYF
J gene: TRBJ2-1; D gene: TRBD2; clone size: NA; V gene: TRBV6-4; CDR3 DNA: TGTGCCAGCAGTGACTCCTCTGGCGGGAGCTCCTACAATGAGCAGTTCTTC; CDR3 protein: CASSDSSGGSSYNEQFF
J gene: TRBJ2-7; D gene: NA; clone size: NA; V gene: TRBV27; CDR3 DNA: TGTGCCAGCAGATTCAGGGCGCCGTCAAGCGAGCAGTACTTC; CDR3 protein: CASRFRAPSSEQYF
J gene: TRBJ1-5; D gene: NA; clone size: NA; V gene: TRBV19; CDR3 DNA: TGTGCCAGTAGTATTCAGGCAGGGAAGAATCAGCCCCAGCATTTT; CDR3 protein: CASSIQAGKNQPQHF
J gene: TRBJ1-1; D gene: NA; clone size: NA; V gene: TRBV6-5; CDR3 DNA: TGTGCCAGCAGTTACTCGGGGAGGCTCAACACTGAAGCTTTCTTT; CDR3 protein: CASSYSGRLNTEAFF
J gene: TRBJ2-7; D gene: TRBD2; clone size: NA; V gene: TRBV6-1; CDR3 DNA: TGTGCCAGCAGTGAGACTAGCGGGAGGCCCTACGAGCAGTACTTC; CDR3 protein: CASSETSGRPYEQYF
J gene: TRBJ1-5; D gene: TRBD1; clone size: NA; V gene: TRBV4-3; CDR3 DNA: TGCGCCAGCGGACAGGGAGGGGGTAATCAGCCCCAGCATTTT; CDR3 protein: CASGQGGGNQPQHF
J gene: TRBJ2-1; D gene: NA; clone size: NA; V gene: TRBV4-3; CDR3 DNA: TGCGCCAGCAGCCAAGGGGCGGGTGAGCAGTTCTTC; CDR3 protein: CASSQGAGEQFF
J gene: TRBJ2-5; D gene: TRBD2; clone size: NA; V gene: TRBV7-6; CDR3 DNA: TGTGCCAGCAGCTTAAGCGGGGGTCCTGCTATAGAGACCCAGTACTTC; CDR3 protein: CASSLSGGPAIETQYF
J gene: TRBJ1-1; D gene: NA; clone size: NA; V gene: TRBV28; CDR3 DNA: TGTGCCAGCAGTACCGCAGGGTCGGGGAACACTGAAGCTTTCTTT; CDR3 protein: CASSTAGSGNTEAFF
J gene: TRBJ2-7; D gene: NA; clone size: NA; V gene: TRBV19; CDR3 DNA: TGTGCCAGTAGTACTGGTTGGCAGGGCATGGGGGAGCAGTACTTC; CDR3 protein: CASSTGWQGMGEQYF
J gene: TRBJ2-3; D gene: TRBD2; clone size: NA; V gene: TRBV5-8; CDR3 DNA: TGTGCCAGCAGCCCTAGACTAGCGGCTAGCACAGATACGCAGTATTTT; CDR3 protein: CASSPRLAASTDTQYF
J gene: TRBJ2-2; D gene: TRBD2; clone size: NA; V gene: TRBV30; CDR3 DNA: TGTGCCTGGAGGGGGGTTAGCGGGGTGGTCACCGGGGAGCTGTTTTTT; CDR3 protein: CAWRGVSGVVTGELFF
J gene: TRBJ2-1; D gene: TRBD2; clone size: NA; V gene: TRBV5-6; CDR3 DNA: TGTGCCAGCAGCTTGGGAGGACTAGCTGTCTACAATGAGCAGTTCTTC; CDR3 protein: CASSLGGLAVYNEQFF
J gene: TRBJ1-1; D gene: NA; clone size: NA; V gene: TRBV7-2; CDR3 DNA: TGTGCCAGCAGATACGGTAGCACTGAAGCTTTCTTT; CDR3 protein: CASRYGSTEAFF
J gene: TRBJ1-5; D gene: TRBD1; clone size: NA; V gene: TRBV15; CDR3 DNA: TGTGCCACCAGCAGAGAGGACAGGGAGCTTCAGCCCCAGCATTTT; CDR3 protein: CATSREDRELQPQHF
J gene: TRBJ2-7; D gene: NA; clone size: NA; V gene: TRBV9; CDR3 DNA: TGTGCCAGCAGCGTAGGAACCCTTCGGGAAGGGCAGTACTTC; CDR3 protein: CASSVGTLREGQYF
J gene: TRBJ2-3; D gene: TRBD2; clone size: NA; V gene: TRBV18; CDR3 DNA: TGTGCCAGCTCACCTCTAGCGGGAGGGCCAAGAGCAGATACGCAGTATTTT; CDR3 protein: CASSPLAGGPRADTQYF
J gene: TRBJ2-1; D gene: TRBD2; clone size: once; V gene: TRBV12-5; CDR3 DNA: TGTGCTAGTGGTTTGGTGGGGATCCTAGCGGCCGCCTACAATGAGCAGTTCTTC; CDR3 protein: CASGLVGILAAAYNEQFF
J gene: TRBJ1-5; D gene: TRBD1; clone size: NA; V gene: TRBV15; CDR3 DNA: TGTGCCACCAGCTGGGGACAGGGGGGTCAGCCCCAGCATTTT; CDR3 protein: CATSWGQGGQPQHF
J gene: TRBJ2-7; D gene: TRBD1; clone size: NA; V gene: TRBV6-5; CDR3 DNA: TGTGCCAGCAGTAAGGACAGGGGCTACTCCTACGAGCAGTACTTC; CDR3 protein: CASSKDRGYSYEQYF
J gene: TRBJ1-2; D gene: TRBD1; clone size: NA; V gene: TRBV28; CDR3 DNA: TGTGCCGTAGCTAGGGGGACAGTAACTCCTGGCTACACCTTC; CDR3 protein: CAVARGTVTPGYTF
J gene: TRBJ1-2; D gene: TRBD1; clone size: NA; V gene: TRBV4-2; CDR3 DNA: TGTGCCAGCAGCCTAAGTCCCGGGACAGGGGAAAACTATGGCTACACCTTC; CDR3 protein: CASSLSPGTGENYGYTF
J gene: TRBJ1-3; D gene: NA; clone size: NA; V gene: TRBV3-1/TRBV3-2; CDR3 DNA: TGTGCCAGCAGCCAAGACTTTGGCGGGGGAAACACCATATATTTT; CDR3 protein: CASSQDFGGGNTIYF
J gene: TRBJ2-5; D gene: NA; clone size: NA; V gene: TRBV4-3; CDR3 DNA: TGCGCCAGCAGCCAAGATGAGGTCGCGAAGACCCAGTACTTC; CDR3 protein: CASSQDEVAKTQYF
J gene: TRBJ1-2; D gene: TRBD1; clone size: NA; V gene: TRBV3-1/TRBV3-2; CDR3 DNA: TGTGCCAGCAGTCACCGGACAGGGCAGAATGGCTACACCTTC; CDR3 protein: CASSHRTGQNGYTF
J gene: TRBJ2-2; D gene: NA; clone size: NA; V gene: TRBV4-2; CDR3 DNA: TGTGCCAGCAGCCAAGGACCAAATGGAGAGGAGCTGTTTTTT; CDR3 protein: CASSQGPNGEELFF
J gene: TRBJ1-5; D gene: NA; clone size: NA; V gene: TRBV19; CDR3 DNA: TGTGCCAGTAGTGGCGGGGAAGGGCCCCAGCATTTT; CDR3 protein: CASSGGEGPQHF
J gene: TRBJ2-1; D gene: TRBD2; clone size: NA; V gene: TRBV9; CDR3 DNA: TGTGCCAGCAGCGTTGTAGCGGGAGGGAGATTCTCCTACAATGAGCAGTTCTTC; CDR3 protein: CASSVVAGGRFSYNEQFF
J gene: TRBJ1-5; D gene: NA; clone size: few; V gene: TRBV6-2/TRBV6-3; CDR3 DNA: TGTGCCAGCAGTTGGCTAGACAGCAATCAGCCCCAGCATTTT; CDR3 protein: CASSWLDSNQPQHF
J gene: TRBJ2-7; D gene: NA; clone size: NA; V gene: TRBV3-1/TRBV3-2; CDR3 DNA: TGTGCCAGCAGCCAGAGGGGAAAGGGGGAGGGCAATGAGCAGTACTTC; CDR3 protein: CASSQRGKGEGNEQYF
J gene: TRBJ2-5; D gene: NA; clone size: NA; V gene: TRBV24-1; CDR3 DNA: TGTGCCACCAGTGATTTGACGGGAGTTAGGGAGACCCAGTACTTC; CDR3 protein: CATSDLTGVRETQYF
J gene: TRBJ2-7; D gene: TRBD1; clone size: NA; V gene: TRBV6-5; CDR3 DNA: TGTGCCAGCAGGACTCGGGACAGTTCCTACGAGCAGTACTTC; CDR3 protein: CASRTRDSSYEQYF
J gene: TRBJ2-7; D gene: NA; clone size: NA; V gene: TRBV2; CDR3 DNA: TGTGCCAGCAGTGAAAACCGAGGGCGGGAGCAGTACTTC; CDR3 protein: CASSENRGREQYF
J gene: TRBJ2-2; D gene: NA; clone size: NA; V gene: TRBV5-8; CDR3 DNA: TGTGCCAGCAGCTTGGAAGAGGGATTGAACACCGGGGAGCTGTTTTTT; CDR3 protein: CASSLEEGLNTGELFF
J gene: TRBJ1-1; D gene: NA; clone size: NA; V gene: TRBV7-2; CDR3 DNA: TGTGCCAGCAGCTTAGAGAACAGGGTGGCTTTCTTT; CDR3 protein: CASSLENRVAFF
J gene: TRBJ2-3; D gene: NA; clone size: NA; V gene: TRBV21-1; CDR3 DNA: TGTGCCCCCCGGGCTAGCGGGATATACACAGATACGCAGTATTTT; CDR3 protein: CAPRASGIYTDTQYF
J gene: TRBJ1-5; D gene: NA; clone size: NA; V gene: TRBV19; CDR3 DNA: TGTGCCAGTAGTACAAATGGCAGGGCAGATCAGCCCCAGCATTTT; CDR3 protein: CASSTNGRADQPQHF
J gene: TRBJ1-1; D gene: NA; clone size: NA; V gene: TRBV5-1; CDR3 DNA: TGCGCCAGCAGCTCCAGGGGAGACACTGAAGCTTTCTTT; CDR3 protein: CASSSRGDTEAFF
J gene: TRBJ1-2; D gene: TRBD1; clone size: NA; V gene: TRBV30; CDR3 DNA: TGTGCCTGGAGTCCCGGGACAGGGTATGGCTACACCTTC; CDR3 protein: CAWSPGTGYGYTF
J gene: TRBJ1-6; D gene: NA; clone size: NA; V gene: TRBV19; CDR3 DNA: TGTGCCAGTAGTAAACAGGCGGCCGGGTATTCACCCCTCCACTTT; CDR3 protein: CASSKQAAGYSPLHF
J gene: TRBJ2-3; D gene: NA; clone size: NA; V gene: TRBV9; CDR3 DNA: TGTGCCAGCAGCGCCACCCCGGGCACAGATACGCAGTATTTT; CDR3 protein: CASSATPGTDTQYF
J gene: TRBJ2-3; D gene: NA; clone size: once; V gene: TRBV9; CDR3 DNA: TGTGCCAGCAGCGCCGAACAGGGCTACGGCACAGATACGCAGTATTTT; CDR3 protein: CASSAEQGYGTDTQYF